This T cell receptor (beta chain) came from a study of T cell responses to AZD1222 COVID-19 vaccine. Study results and limitations: The study found Spike-specific TCR breadth and depth rose after two AZD1222 doses. Females outnumbered males among donors, who were mostly white British; clonal diversity was possibly underestimated. Reports say nearly half of spike-specific TCRs go after unmutated variant regions.

Measured with immunoSEQ multiplex PCR; TCRdb has only the in-frame clones, and not every one. The top ten clones hold around 5% of a sample with more than 95,000 clones, more than 85% of them seen once. V was pared by 2 bases and J by 0 bases, with 12 bases between. The germline CDR1 and CDR2 sequences are SGHNT and YYREEE (reference sequence). The CDR3 covers 15 residues. About this clone: Antigen: not known.

Sequenced material: peripheral blood, taken on day 0 of AZD1222 vaccination. This receptor was identified in an adult in good health. V gene TRBV5-4 combines with J gene TRBJ2-7; perhaps TRBD1 as D (6 bases). DNA for the CDR3: TGTGCCAGCAGCTTAGATACAGGGATCTCCTACGAGCAGTACTTC. Its protein product is CASSLDTGISYEQYF.